Below are 27 T cell receptor beta chains sequenced from a single sample in a study of CD8+ T cells in alopecia areata. It was cDNA, reverse transcribed from extracted RNA, that served as the sequencing template. Here immunoSEQ multiplex PCR was the method, and the copy in TCRdb shows in-frame clones only, minus some. The sample has about 11,000 clones, around 60% seen once. Peripheral blood and lesional scalp punch biopsies came from alopecia areata patients. Input material: skin. The receptors originated from a human donor with alopecia areata.

The V gene is TRBV2, the J gene TRBJ1-1; no clear D. Deletions cut 0 bases from V and 1 base from J, with 9 bases between. CDR1 is SNHLY and CDR2 is FYNNEI in the germline V gene. The CDR3 extends over 15 amino acids. In DNA form, the CDR3 reads TGTGCCAGCAGTGAAGCAGTACACCAGAACACTGAAGCTTTCTTT. Its translation is CASSEAVHQNTEAFF.

V usage is TRBV29-1 and J usage is TRBJ2-7; D might be TRBD1 or TRBD2, each matching 6 bases. CDR1 and CDR2 from the germline V gene are SQVTM and ANQGSEA. This CDR3 is 14 amino acids long. V shed 7 bases and J shed 2 bases, with 18 bases lying between them. CDR3 in DNA: TGCAGCGCTCGAACGGGGGCTGAGGCCTACGAGCAGTACTTC. It specifies CSARTGAEAYEQYF.

This clone was seen a single time. The chain carries TRBV30 and TRBJ1-2; no definite D call. The CDR3 has 11 amino acids. V lost 8 bases, J lost 4 bases, and 11 bases lay in between. Germline-derived CDR1 and CDR2 are GTSNPN and SVGIG (reference sequence). CDR3: CAETGFYGYTF. The DNA of the CDR3 is TGTGCCGAGACTGGATTCTATGGCTACACCTTC.

This clone was found a few times. The CDR3 nucleotides read TGTGCCAGCAGCTACCAGGGGACCTCCTACGAGCAGTACTTC. Amino acid sequence: CASSYQGTSYEQYF. V gene TRBV14 combines with J gene TRBJ2-7; D is perhaps TRBD1 (6 bases). V dropped 5 bases and J dropped 0 bases, with 11 bases sitting between them. CDR3 length: 14 amino acids. Germline V gives CDR1 SGHDN, CDR2 FVKESK. The full variable domain, rest sourced from reference TRBV14 and TRBJ2-7, is EAGVTQFPSHSVIEKGQTVTLRCDPISGHDNLYWYRRVMGKEIKFLLHFVKESKQDESGMPNNRFLAERTGGTYSTLKVQPAELEDSGVYFCASSYQGTSYEQYFGPGTRLTVT.

This chain connects TRBV2 to TRBJ2-1; 10 bases map to TRBD2. The germline gives CDR1 SNHLY, CDR2 FYNNEI. V lost 8 bases, J lost 9 bases, and 10 bases stayed unmatched. The CDR3 is made up of 14 amino acids. The CDR3, as DNA: TGTGCCAGCTTCATGGCTAGCGGGGGTGCTGAGCAGTTCTTC. This encodes CASFMASGGAEQFF.

The chain recombines TRBV7-9 with TRBJ1-4; TRBD1 aligns across 9 bases. The CDR3 runs 16 residues. Germline V gives CDR1 SEHNR, CDR2 FQNEAQ (reference sequence). V dropped 4 bases and J dropped 7; count of bases not matched to a gene: 10. The CDR3 loop is CASSSGTGPLGEKLFF. The CDR3 DNA reads as TGTGCCAGCAGCTCCGGGACAGGGCCTCTTGGTGAAAAACTGTTTTTT.

This clone is a singleton in its sample. This chain links TRBV14 with TRBJ2-7; TRBD2 aligns across 9 bases. Germline lookup yields CDR1 SGHDN and CDR2 FVKESK. The CDR3 runs 16 residues. Trimming removed 0 bases from V and 2 bases from J; junction bases left unmatched: 5. CDR3 residues: CASSQDRLAGTYEQYF. The CDR3 region has the DNA TGTGCCAGCAGCCAAGACCGTCTAGCGGGAACCTACGAGCAGTACTTC.

By share, this clone counts as medium-sized. This chain connects TRBV7-9 to TRBJ2-1; the match to TRBD2 covers 12 bases. The CDR3 is 18 residues long. CDR1 and CDR2 from the germline V gene are SEHNR and FQNEAQ (reference sequence). The V and J ends lost 5 bases and 3 bases, in that order; junction bases with no gene match: 11. The CDR3 DNA sequence: TGTGCCAGCAGCCCTAGCAGACTAGCGGGGGACGGCTACAATGAGCAGTTCTTC. The encoded protein is CASSPSRLAGDGYNEQFF.

Only a few counts were recorded for this clone. The gene calls are TRBV4-1 and TRBJ2-5; D might be TRBD2 (5 bases). The CDR3 runs to 14 residues. The V gene lost 1 base and the J gene lost 1 base, with 7 bases spanning the gap. Germline values: CDR1 MGHRA, CDR2 YSYEKL. The CDR3 DNA follows: TGCGCCAGCAGCCAAGGGAGGCCCCAAGAGACCCAGTACTTC. Translated: CASSQGRPQETQYF.

The chain uses TRBV13 and TRBJ1-3; unclear D gene. V lost 1 base and J lost 6, with 10 bases in between. Germline V gene data show CDR1 as PRHDT and CDR2 as FYEKMQ (reference sequence). CDR3 length equals 14 residues. CDR3 sequence: CASSLDVGENTIYF. CDR3 in DNA: TGTGCCAGCAGCTTAGACGTTGGGGAAAACACCATATATTTT.

This clone is a singleton in its sample. The chain carries TRBV7-9 and TRBJ2-3, with 7 bases that match TRBD2. V gave up 1 base and J gave up 3 bases; unmatched junction bases: 1. CDR1 is SEHNR and CDR2 is FQNEAQ in the germline V gene (reference sequence). The CDR3 runs to 14 residues. CDR3 protein: CASSLGAGTDTQYF. CDR3 DNA sequence: TGTGCCAGCAGCTTAGGAGCGGGGACAGATACGCAGTATTTT.

The V and J genes are TRBV27 and TRBJ2-7; D is perhaps TRBD1 or TRBD2 (6 bases each). The length of the CDR3 is 15 residues. V was trimmed by 1 base and J by 2 bases, leaving 12 bases between them. CDR1 and CDR2 from the germline V gene are MNHEY and SMNVEV (reference sequence). CDR3 coding DNA: TGTGCCAGCAGTTTATGGGGGGCCATCGCCTACGAGCAGTACTTC. Protein: CASSLWGAIAYEQYF.

This clone came up a few times. J is TRBJ2-1 and V is TRBV29-1; D gene ambiguous. V lost 6 bases to trimming and J lost 7 bases, with 13 bases between them. CDR1 and CDR2 from the germline V gene are SQVTM and ANQGSEA. The CDR3 covers 12 residues. The CDR3, as DNA: TGCAGCGTCGCTAACAATCAAAATGAGCAGTTCTTC. Translating gives CSVANNQNEQFF.

This clone was counted only a few times. CDR3 protein: CATGQGIDEQYF. DNA of the CDR3: TGTGCCACGGGACAGGGGATCGACGAGCAGTACTTC. The chain employs TRBV10-3 and TRBJ2-7; 10 bases align to TRBD1. The CDR3 spans 12 residues. CDR1 and CDR2 (germline): ENHRY, SYGVKD. Trimming cost V 10 bases and J 5 bases; bases outside gene matches: 5.

The genes are TRBV2 and TRBJ2-5; tentative D call: TRBD2 (5 bases). The CDR3 spans 15 residues. The germline CDR1 and CDR2 sequences are SNHLY and FYNNEI. With 10 bases removed from V and 5 bases from J, the gap between germline ends came to 23 bases. CDR3: CATALNLDGVETQYF. CDR3 coding DNA: TGTGCCACCGCGCTGAACTTGGACGGGGTGGAGACCCAGTACTTC.

V and J are TRBV10-3 and TRBJ2-5; tentative D call: TRBD1 (6 bases). Looked up from germline, CDR1 is ENHRY and CDR2 is SYGVKD. V was trimmed by 0 bases and J by 2 bases, leaving 7 bases between them. This CDR3 is 14 amino acids long. The CDR3 here is CAISESDRQETQYF. CDR3 nucleotides: TGTGCCATCAGTGAGTCGGACAGACAAGAGACCCAGTACTTC.

J is TRBJ2-1 and V is TRBV2; TRBD2 might be the D (6 bases). The V end was cut by 7 bases, the J end by 4 bases, with 14 bases between. This CDR3 is built from 14 residues. Germline V lookup: CDR1 SNHLY, CDR2 FYNNEI. Written as DNA, the CDR3 is TGTGCCAGCAAGTTGGCTAGCGCATACAATGAGCAGTTCTTC. Its protein product is CASKLASAYNEQFF.

This clone came up a few times. V usage is TRBV6-1 and J usage is TRBJ1-1; TRBD1 might be the D (5 bases). Deletions cut 6 bases from V and 8 bases from J, with 13 bases between. Germline assignment: CDR1 MNHNS and CDR2 SASEGT. CDR3 size: 12 residues. CDR3 bases: TGTGCCAGCAGACTAGGGACCACCGAAGCTTTCTTT. Protein sequence: CASRLGTTEAFF.

This clone occurred a few times. The chain is built from TRBV2 and TRBJ2-5, with D perhaps matching TRBD1 (6 bases). CDR3 size: 14 residues. Trimming stripped 5 bases from V and 2 bases from J, with 12 bases between. The germline V gene has CDR1 SNHLY and CDR2 FYNNEI. The CDR3 nucleotides read TGTGCCAGCAGTCCCGGGACAAAGCAAGAGACCCAGTACTTC. Amino acids: CASSPGTKQETQYF.

CDR3 region: CASSSLGHPSSYEQYF. CDR3 DNA: TGTGCCAGCAGCTCCCTGGGACACCCCTCCTCCTACGAGCAGTACTTC. This chain links TRBV7-9 with TRBJ2-7; tentative D call: TRBD1 (6 bases). The CDR3 has 16 amino acids. Trimming removed 4 bases at V and 0 bases at J, with 16 bases between. Germline V gene lookup returns CDR1 SEHNR and CDR2 FQNEAQ (reference sequence).

This chain connects TRBV6-5 to TRBJ2-5; D is unclear. The J call is doubtful: the DNA matches TRBJ2-7 better. CDR1 is MNHEY and CDR2 is SVGAGI in the germline V gene. There are 13 residues in the CDR3. This CDR3 reads CASRAIGSYEQYF. The CDR3 DNA follows: TGTGCCAGCAGGGCCATCGGCTCCTACGAGCAGTACTTC.

This clone came up a few times. V usage is TRBV6-5 and J usage is TRBJ1-6, with D possibly TRBD1 on 5 matching bases. V lost 11 bases, J lost 8 bases, and 13 bases lay in between. Germline V gene sequence: CDR1 MNHEY, CDR2 SVGAGI. The CDR3 runs to 12 residues. The CDR3 reads CAARVGDSPLHF. The CDR3 region has the DNA TGTGCCGCTCGGGTAGGGGATTCACCCCTCCACTTT.

The chain is built from TRBV19 and TRBJ2-1; 8 bases match TRBD2. In germline, CDR1 is LNHDA, CDR2 SQIVND (reference sequence). The CDR3 runs to 16 residues. V was pared by 3 bases and J by 2 bases, with 6 bases of the junction left unmatched. The CDR3 nucleotides read TGTGCCAGTAGTATCCCTCCGGGACTAGCCTACAATGAGCAGTTCTTC. Protein sequence: CASSIPPGLAYNEQFF.

In DNA form, the CDR3 reads TGTGCCAGCACCACTGGACAGGACTTTGGCTACACCTTC. As protein: CASTTGQDFGYTF. The rearrangement uses TRBV6-6 and TRBJ1-2; 7 positions match TRBD1. The trim removed 7 bases at V and 7 bases at J, leaving 9 bases unmatched. The CDR3 is 13 amino acids. CDR1 is MNHNY and CDR2 is SVGAGI in the germline V gene (reference sequence).

The table lists this clone with a count of one. The chain is built from TRBV6-1 and TRBJ1-5; D ambiguous. With 6 bases removed from V and 9 bases from J, the gap between germline ends came to 18 bases. Germline lookup yields CDR1 MNHNS and CDR2 SASEGT. The CDR3 is made up of 14 amino acids. CDR3 DNA: TGTGCCAGCAGCGAACGGGCCGGCGGACTGCCCCAGCATTTT. This encodes CASSERAGGLPQHF.

This clone has more than one count but fewer than ten. This rearrangement joins TRBV28 to TRBJ2-7; weak D call: TRBD1 (5 bases). Germline V gene sequence: CDR1 MDHEN, CDR2 SYDVKM. Trimming cost V 8 bases and J 6 bases, with 20 bases left between them. The CDR3 is made up of 14 amino acids. CDR3 nucleotide sequence: TGTGCCAGCTTGGGATGGCAGGGCGAAATCGAGCAGTACTTC. It is translated as CASLGWQGEIEQYF. The full variable domain, its missing parts supplied by reference TRBV28 and TRBJ2-7, is DVKVTQSSRYLVKRTGEKVFLECVQDMDHENMFWYRQDPGLGLRLIYFSYDVKMKEKGDIPEGYSVSREKKERFSLILESASTNQTSMYLCASLGWQGEIEQYFGPGTRLTVT.

J is TRBJ2-5 and V is TRBV14, with D possibly called TRBD1 or TRBD2 (5 bases each). The V gene lost 4 bases and the J gene lost 4 bases, with 16 bases spanning the gap. The CDR3 has 15 amino acids. The germline V gene has CDR1 SGHDN and CDR2 FVKESK. CDR3 protein: CASSPPRWGIETQYF. In DNA, the CDR3 is TGTGCCAGCAGCCCCCCCCGGTGGGGGATAGAGACCCAGTACTTC.